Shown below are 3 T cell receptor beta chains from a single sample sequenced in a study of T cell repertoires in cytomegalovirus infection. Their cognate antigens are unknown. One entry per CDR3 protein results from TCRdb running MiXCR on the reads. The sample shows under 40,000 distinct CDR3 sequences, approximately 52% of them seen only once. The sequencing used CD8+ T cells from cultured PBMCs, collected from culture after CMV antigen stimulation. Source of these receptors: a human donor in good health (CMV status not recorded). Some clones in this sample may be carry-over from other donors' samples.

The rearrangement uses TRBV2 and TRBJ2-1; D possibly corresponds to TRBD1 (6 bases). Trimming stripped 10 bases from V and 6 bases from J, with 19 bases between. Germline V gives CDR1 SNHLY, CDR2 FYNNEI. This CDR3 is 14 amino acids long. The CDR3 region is CAILQGAVGNEQFF. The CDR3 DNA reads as TGTGCCATCCTACAGGGAGCCGTTGGCAATGAGCAGTTCTTC.

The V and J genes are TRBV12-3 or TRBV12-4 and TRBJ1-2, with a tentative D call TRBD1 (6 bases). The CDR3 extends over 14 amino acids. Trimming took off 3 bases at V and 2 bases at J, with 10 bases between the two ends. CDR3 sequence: CASSFGGANYGYTF. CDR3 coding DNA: TGTGCCAGCAGTTTTGGGGGGGCAAACTATGGCTACACCTTC.

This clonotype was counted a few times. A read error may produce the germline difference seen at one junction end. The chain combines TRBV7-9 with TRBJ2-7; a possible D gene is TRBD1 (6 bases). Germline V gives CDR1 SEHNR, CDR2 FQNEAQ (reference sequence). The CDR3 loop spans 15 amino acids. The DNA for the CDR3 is TGTGACAGCAGTGACCGGGACATGGGGCACTACGAGCATTACTTC. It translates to CDSSDRDMGHYEHYF.